This T cell receptor beta chain was recorded in a study of control samples from healthy donors and cancer patients. The repertoire was sequenced with immunoSEQ multiplex PCR; TCRdb's copy has only in-frame clones and lacks some. Here the sample spans some 140,000 clones, over 85% being singletons. The CDR3 is 14 residues long. The germline V gene has CDR1 MGHDK and CDR2 SYGVNS. The trim removed 4 bases at V and 3 bases at J, leaving 6 bases unmatched. What was sequenced was blood. The receptor was derived from a man aged 35 to 55 in good health. This rearrangement joins TRBV25-1 to TRBJ2-7, with 7 bases lining up with TRBD2. The CDR3 reads CASSAPGLSYEQYF. In DNA form, the CDR3 reads TGTGCCAGCAGTGCCCCGGGACTAAGCTACGAGCAGTACTTC.